The 30 T cell receptor beta chains reported below all come from one sample, sequenced in a study of control samples from healthy donors and cancer patients. Assay used: immunoSEQ multiplex PCR; TCRdb lists only in-frame clones, some missing. The sample includes about 85,000 clones, 70% to 90% of them seen just once. Source material: blood. Receptors originate from a woman in her fifties or sixties in good health.

This clone was detected only a few times. V and J are TRBV28 and TRBJ2-1; possibly TRBD1 for D (5 bases). The V and J ends lost 1 base and 5 bases respectively, with 12 bases between them. The length of the CDR3 is 15 residues. Germline CDR1 reads MDHEN; CDR2 reads SYDVKM. The CDR3 nucleotides read TGTGCCAGCAGTTTATTCGACAGCTACAACAATGAGCAGTTCTTC. It specifies CASSLFDSYNNEQFF.

V gene TRBV5-3 combines with J gene TRBJ2-3; D could derive from TRBD1 or TRBD2 (5 bases each). TRBV5-3 is placed among ORFs of uncertain function. This CDR3 contains 15 residues. V lost 1 base and J lost 2, with 11 bases in between. DNA for the CDR3: TGTGCCAGAAGCTTGTCCCGGGGCTACACAGATACGCAGTATTTT. It yields the protein CARSLSRGYTDTQYF.

The CDR3 region has the DNA TGTGCCAGCAGTTTATATCTCCCCGGGACTAGCGGGATGACGAGGATAGGTGAGCAGTTCTTC. This translates into CASSLYLPGTSGMTRIGEQFF. This chain connects TRBV28 to TRBJ2-1; 13 bases match TRBD2. CDR3 length: 21 amino acids. Germline CDR1 MDHEN, CDR2 SYDVKM. J gave up 9 bases and V 1 base, and 21 bases lay outside the gene matches.

Only one count was recorded for this clone. For the CDR3, the DNA is TGTGCCAGCAGTGATCCAAGGACAGACAATGAGCAGTTCTTC. Residues: CASSDPRTDNEQFF. The chain couples TRBV25-1 to TRBJ2-1; D may be TRBD1 (6 bases). With 3 bases removed from V and 5 bases from J, the gap between germline ends came to 11 bases. Germline CDR1 is MGHDK and CDR2 is SYGVNS. The CDR3 runs 14 residues. Complete variable domain (other parts from reference TRBV25-1 and TRBJ2-1): EADIYQTPRYLVIGTGKKITLECSQTMGHDKMYWYQQDPGMELHLIHYSYGVNSTEKGDLSSESTVSRIRTEHFPLTLESARPSHTSQYLCASSDPRTDNEQFFGPGTRLTVL.

The chain links TRBV11-2 to TRBJ2-7; 7 bases line up with TRBD1. J lost 3 bases, V lost 5 bases, and 16 bases had no gene match. Germline V gene data show CDR1 as SGHAT and CDR2 as FQNNGV. This CDR3 has 17 residues. The CDR3 here is CASSARDSIDEDYEQYF. As DNA, the CDR3 is TGTGCCAGCAGCGCCCGGGACAGCATTGATGAGGACTACGAGCAGTACTTC.

The chain couples TRBV4-2 to TRBJ1-2; D ambiguous. The CDR3 length is 12 residues. Trimming took 1 base from V and 0 from J, leaving 0 bases between them. The germline V gene encodes CDR1 LGHNA and CDR2 YNFKEQ. The CDR3: CASSQANYGYTF. CDR3 DNA: TGTGCCAGCAGCCAAGCTAACTATGGCTACACCTTC.

The chain recombines TRBV25-1 with TRBJ1-2, with D unresolved. Looked up from germline, CDR1 is MGHDK and CDR2 is SYGVNS. CDR3 length: 14 residues. V dropped 6 bases and J dropped 6 bases, with 17 bases sitting between them. This CDR3 reads CASRSGRRPDGYTF. The CDR3 DNA follows: TGTGCCAGCAGGTCCGGACGAAGGCCGGATGGCTACACCTTC.

The chain links TRBV6-2 or TRBV6-3 to TRBJ2-1; D call uncertain. Germline-derived CDR1 and CDR2 are MNHEY and SVGEGT. CDR3 length: 14 residues. V dropped 5 bases and J dropped 4 bases, with 12 bases sitting between them. CDR3 coding DNA: TGTGCCAGCAGTCCCCTGGGCCGGTACAATGAGCAGTTCTTC. It specifies CASSPLGRYNEQFF.

The V gene is TRBV4-1, the J gene TRBJ2-3, with D perhaps given as TRBD1 or TRBD2 (5 bases each). Germline CDR1 is MGHRA and CDR2 is YSYEKL. The CDR3 has 16 amino acids. V was pared by 3 bases and J by 0 bases, with 13 bases between. The CDR3 DNA follows: TGCGCCAGCAGCCAGGGGGTTGGCTCTAGCACAGATACGCAGTATTTT. Protein: CASSQGVGSSTDTQYF.

V usage is TRBV11-3 and J usage is TRBJ2-1, with 9 bases fitting TRBD2. The CDR3 runs to 16 residues. V dropped 1 base and J dropped 8; count of bases not matched to a gene: 9. Germline lookup yields CDR1 SGHNT and CDR2 YENEEA. The CDR3 region is CASSLVSLAGSYEQFF. In DNA form, the CDR3 reads TGTGCCAGCAGCTTAGTAAGCCTAGCGGGGAGCTATGAGCAGTTCTTC.

The V call is TRBV7-2, the J call TRBJ1-1; D gene unclear. The germline V gene has CDR1 SGHTA and CDR2 FQGNSA. The CDR3 runs to 13 residues. Trimming removed 5 bases from V and 1 base from J, with 8 bases in between. The DNA for the CDR3 is TGTGCCAGCAGCCCTAGCCCGAACACTGAAGCTTTCTTT. As protein: CASSPSPNTEAFF. Looking up the rest from reference TRBV7-2 and TRBJ1-1 gives the full variable domain: GAGVSQSPSNKVTEKGKDVELRCDPISGHTALYWYRQSLGQGLEFLIYFQGNSAPDKSGLPSDRFSAERTGGSVSTLTIQRTQQEDSAVYLCASSPSPNTEAFFGQGTRLTVV.

This clone was seen only once. J is TRBJ2-3 and V is TRBV18; 7 bases align to TRBD2. Per germline, CDR1 KGHSH and CDR2 LQKENI. This CDR3 contains 15 residues. Germline trimming cut 2 bases from V and 6 bases from J; bases unmatched to any gene: 8. CDR3 nucleotide sequence: TGTGCCAGCTCACCATTCAGCGGACTAGGGGATACGCAGTATTTT. This codes for CASSPFSGLGDTQYF. The whole variable domain, remainder taken from reference TRBV18 and TRBJ2-3, is NAGVMQNPRHLVRRRGQEARLRCSPMKGHSHVYWYRQLPEEGLKFMVYLQKENIIDESGMPKERFSAEFPKEGPSILRIQQVVRGDSAAYFCASSPFSGLGDTQYFGPGTRLTVL.

The rearrangement uses TRBV25-1 and TRBJ1-1; D may be TRBD1 (6 bases). The CDR3 is made up of 15 amino acids. Trimming shortened V by 4 bases and J by 1 base, and 13 bases separated the two germline ends. Germline values: CDR1 MGHDK, CDR2 SYGVNS. The CDR3: CASSALGQTNTEAFF. The CDR3 coding sequence is TGTGCCAGCAGTGCCCTAGGACAGACGAACACTGAAGCTTTCTTT. The complete variable domain, with remaining parts taken from reference TRBV25-1 and TRBJ1-1, reads EADIYQTPRYLVIGTGKKITLECSQTMGHDKMYWYQQDPGMELHLIHYSYGVNSTEKGDLSSESTVSRIRTEHFPLTLESARPSHTSQYLCASSALGQTNTEAFFGQGTRLTVV.

V and J are TRBV7-2 and TRBJ2-7, with a weak D call TRBD2 (6 bases). The CDR3 is 15 amino acids. Germline CDR1 and CDR2: SGHTA and FQGNSA. The V end lost 1 base, the J end lost 1 base, and 11 bases lay between the germline ends. The CDR3 region is CASSLGRGDSYEQYF. The CDR3 bases are TGTGCCAGCAGCTTAGGGCGGGGAGATTCCTACGAGCAGTACTTC.

The chain recombines TRBV4-2 with TRBJ1-2, with a possible D match to TRBD1 (6 bases). V was pared by 5 bases and J by 4 bases, with 11 bases between. The CDR3 consists of 13 residues. CDR1 is LGHNA and CDR2 is YNFKEQ in the germline V gene. DNA for the CDR3: TGTGCCAGCAGCGCGGACAGAAGCTATGGCTACACCTTC. Protein product: CASSADRSYGYTF.

CDR3 nucleotides: TGTGCCACCAGTCCGGGGGCGTACTACGAGCAGTACTTC. This sequence encodes CATSPGAYYEQYF. The chain employs TRBV24-1 and TRBJ2-7; D tentatively fits TRBD1 or TRBD2 (6 bases each). The germline V gene encodes CDR1 KGHDR and CDR2 SFDVKD. CDR3 length: 13 amino acids. The V gene lost 6 bases and the J gene lost 3 bases, with 11 bases spanning the gap.

This chain links TRBV12-5 with TRBJ1-3; TRBD1 matches at 8 bases. V shed 0 bases, J shed 6 bases, and the junction held 13 bases outside the gene matches. CDR1 and CDR2 (germline): LGHNT, FRNRAP. The CDR3 is 18 amino acids. The CDR3 DNA is TGTGCTAGTGGTTTGGTAACTGAAGGCAGGGGGCTGGAAAACACCATATATTTT. Its translation: CASGLVTEGRGLENTIYF.

The chain links TRBV11-2 to TRBJ2-2; TRBD1 matches 11 bases. This CDR3 has 16 residues. Germline CDR1 is SGHAT and CDR2 is FQNNGV. V trimming: 4 bases; J trimming: 5 bases; junction bases outside the gene matches: 6. In DNA form, the CDR3 reads TGTGCCAGCAGCTCCCGGACAGGGGGCGGTACCGGGGAGCTGTTTTTT. Its translation: CASSSRTGGGTGELFF. Filled out from reference TRBV11-2 and TRBJ2-2, the complete variable domain reads EAGVAQSPRYKIIEKRQSVAFWCNPISGHATLYWYQQILGQGPKLLIQFQNNGVVDDSQLPKDRFSAERLKGVDSTLKIQPAKLEDSAVYLCASSSRTGGGTGELFFGEGSRLTVL.

V and J are TRBV30 and TRBJ1-2; no definite D call. The V end lost 0 bases, the J end lost 0 bases, and 5 bases lay between the germline ends. The CDR3 runs to 13 residues. Germline CDR1 and CDR2: GTSNPN and SVGIG (reference sequence). CDR3 residues: CAWSVPPNYGYTF. The CDR3 nucleotides read TGTGCCTGGAGTGTTCCCCCTAACTATGGCTACACCTTC.

The rearrangement joins TRBV11-2 to TRBJ2-1; tentatively, D is TRBD1 (6 bases). V was trimmed by 3 bases and J by 2 bases, leaving 8 bases between them. The CDR3 runs 14 residues. Germline V lookup: CDR1 SGHAT, CDR2 FQNNGV. CDR3 loop: CASSFNRAYNEQFF. The CDR3, as DNA: TGTGCCAGCAGCTTCAACAGGGCCTACAATGAGCAGTTCTTC.

The gene calls are TRBV4-1 and TRBJ2-7; D uncertain. The germline CDR1 and CDR2 sequences are MGHRA and YSYEKL. The V gene lost 2 bases and the J gene lost 1 base, with 9 bases spanning the gap. CDR3 length: 14 amino acids. CDR3 in DNA: TGCGCCAGCAGCCAATGGGTAGGGTCCTACGAGCAGTACTTC. It yields the protein CASSQWVGSYEQYF.

This chain uses TRBV5-6 with TRBJ2-7; D may be TRBD1 (5 bases). CDR3 length equals 14 residues. Trimming removed 1 base from V and 3 bases from J, with 11 bases in between. In germline, CDR1 is SGHDT, CDR2 YYEEEE. CDR3 residues: CASSLSGKDYEQYF. CDR3 nucleotide sequence: TGTGCCAGCAGCTTGTCAGGGAAGGACTACGAGCAGTACTTC.

The chain combines TRBV5-1 with TRBJ1-3, with D perhaps matching TRBD1 (5 bases). With 0 bases removed from V and 5 bases from J, the gap between germline ends came to 9 bases. CDR3 length equals 14 residues. CDR1 and CDR2 from the germline V gene are SGHRS and YFSETQ. The CDR3 spells CASSLAGPRNTIYF. CDR3 DNA sequence: TGCGCCAGCAGCTTGGCGGGGCCTAGAAACACCATATATTTT.

The rearrangement joins TRBV6-5 to TRBJ1-4, with 9 positions matching TRBD1. Germline CDR1 is MNHEY and CDR2 is SVGAGI. The CDR3 is 14 residues long. The J segment lost 6 bases and the V segment lost 6 bases, leaving 5 bases of the junction unmatched. CDR3 residues: CASRTRTGDEKLFF. For the CDR3, the DNA is TGTGCCAGCAGGACGAGGACAGGGGATGAAAAACTGTTTTTT.

The chain has TRBV5-4 and TRBJ2-7; D possibly matches TRBD1 or TRBD2 (5 bases each). The V gene's germline CDR1 is SGHNT and CDR2 YYREEE (reference sequence). CDR3 length: 13 amino acids. Trimming cost V 5 bases and J 2 bases, with 11 bases left between them. The CDR3 coding sequence is TGTGCCAGCAGTTGGGACGGAGCCTACGAGCAGTACTTC. Its translation: CASSWDGAYEQYF.

This clone appeared once. The CDR3 loop is CASSLTSGANVLTF. CDR3 DNA: TGTGCCAGCAGCTTAACATCTGGGGCCAACGTCCTGACTTTC. This sequence joins TRBV7-3 and TRBJ2-6, with no clear D. From germline, CDR1 is SGHTA and CDR2 FQGTGA. Deletions cut 0 bases from V and 1 base from J, with 1 base between. This CDR3 is built from 14 residues. Looking up the rest from reference TRBV7-3 and TRBJ2-6 gives the full variable domain: GAGVSQTPSNKVTEKGKYVELRCDPISGHTALYWYRQSLGQGPEFLIYFQGTGAADDSGLPNDRFFAVRPEGSVSTLKIQRTERGDSAVYLCASSLTSGANVLTFGAGSRLTVL.

The V call is TRBV28, the J call TRBJ2-7, with 7 bases aligning to TRBD2. The trim removed 4 bases at V and 12 bases at J, leaving 12 bases unmatched. Germline CDR1 and CDR2: MDHEN and SYDVKM. The CDR3 covers 13 residues. CDR3 region: CASSSQSRLAGYF. The CDR3, as DNA: TGTGCCAGCAGTTCCCAATCCCGACTAGCTGGGTACTTC.

The rearrangement uses TRBV5-1 and TRBJ1-1, with D unresolved. Per the germline V gene, CDR1 is SGHRS and CDR2 is YFSETQ. The ends were cut back, 6 bases at V and 1 base at J, with 10 bases in the middle. The CDR3 spans 13 residues. The chain's CDR3 is CASTLTENTEAFF. Here the CDR3 DNA reads TGCGCCAGCACCTTAACAGAGAACACTGAAGCTTTCTTT.

This chain joins TRBV6-5 and TRBJ2-7; 7 bases are shared with TRBD1. Germline loops: CDR1 MNHEY, CDR2 SVGAGI. Unmatched junction bases numbered 5, after V lost 2 bases and J lost 4 bases. The CDR3 has 14 amino acids. Here the CDR3 DNA reads TGTGCCAGCAGTTACATAGCAGGGGGATACGAGCAGTACTTC. Translation: CASSYIAGGYEQYF.

This clone has a count of ten or more. The chain has TRBV4-2 and TRBJ2-7; 10 bases match TRBD2. V lost 0 bases, J lost 5 bases, and 10 bases stayed unmatched. The germline gives CDR1 LGHNA, CDR2 YNFKEQ. This CDR3 is built from 17 residues. The DNA for the CDR3 is TGTGCCAGCAGCCAAGATGGGCTAGCGGGAGTCGGCGACGAGCAGTACTTC. Translated: CASSQDGLAGVGDEQYF.